These T cell receptor beta chains were read from a single sample in a study of T cells in Graves' hyperthyroidism and ophthalmopathy. Via MiXCR, TCRdb re-called the multiplex PCR reads, giving one row per CDR3 protein. The sample records around 200,000 distinct CDR3 sequences, over 15% being singletons. The material sequenced was blood. The receptor source for this set is a woman aged 45 to 65 with Graves' hyperthyroidism. CDR3s include the opening cysteine and the closing phenylalanine or tryptophan. A D gene is named only where the DNA matches it firmly. Clone size appears in some rows only: once, few, many, or a class for an expanded clone.

D gene | clone size | J gene | V gene | CDR3 DNA | CDR3 protein
NA | many | TRBJ1-2 | TRBV20-1 | TGCAGTGCTAGGCAGGAAGCTAACTATGGCTACACCTTC | CSARQEANYGYTF
TRBD1 | many | TRBJ1-6 | TRBV19 | TGTGCCAGTGCGTCGACAGGGACAACCTATAATTCACCCCTCCACTTT | CASASTGTTYNSPLHF
NA | few | TRBJ1-1 | TRBV7-9 | TGTGCCAGCAGCGACGAATTCAGGGGACTGAACACTGAAGCTTTCTTT | CASSDEFRGLNTEAFF
NA | many | TRBJ2-3 | TRBV7-3 | TGTGCCAGCAGCTTAGTGTCAGGGCCCACAGATACGCAGTATTTT | CASSLVSGPTDTQYF
NA | NA | TRBJ1-5 | TRBV6-1 | TGTGCCAGCAGTGAAGGGCCTCAGCCCCAGCATTTT | CASSEGPQPQHF
NA | NA | TRBJ1-5 | TRBV5-8 | TGTGCCAGCAGCTTGGTTAAGGGAAATAGCAATCAGCCCCAGCATTTT | CASSLVKGNSNQPQHF
TRBD1 | many | TRBJ2-3 | TRBV5-1 | TGCGCCAGCACGATTTTAGGGACAGACACAGATACGCAGTATTTT | CASTILGTDTDTQYF
TRBD1 | NA | TRBJ1-1 | TRBV29-1 | TGCAGCGTTGAGACAGGGAGGCACACTGAAGCTTTCTTT | CSVETGRHTEAFF
NA | many | TRBJ2-3 | TRBV20-1 | TGCAGTGCCTCCAGGGGTCCAGATACGCAGTATTTT | CSASRGPDTQYF
NA | many | TRBJ2-5 | TRBV7-2 | TGTGCCAGCAGCCTTATGAGAGAGACCCAGTACTTC | CASSLMRETQYF
NA | many | TRBJ1-3 | TRBV28 | TGTGCCAGCATCAACCGGAGCTCTGGAAACACCATATATTTT | CASINRSSGNTIYF
TRBD2 | many | TRBJ2-5 | TRBV6-1 | TGTGCCACCCTCCGGTTAGCGGGGTCCTCCCAAGAGACCCAGTACTTC | CATLRLAGSSQETQYF
TRBD2 | few | TRBJ2-1 | TRBV5-4 | TGTGCCAGCAGCGGGGGGTGGGGGACTAACTCCTACAATGAGCAGTTCTTC | CASSGGWGTNSYNEQFF
NA | many | TRBJ1-1 | TRBV19 | TGTGCCAGTATCCCCCCCGGGAAATTGGGGAACACTGAAGCTTTCTTT | CASIPPGKLGNTEAFF
NA | NA | TRBJ2-2 | TRBV3-1 | TGTGCCAGCAGCCAAGATCTTTCGGCAGGGAACACCGGGGAGCTGTTTTTT | CASSQDLSAGNTGELFF
TRBD2 | medium-sized | TRBJ2-6 | TRBV4-2 | TGTGCCAGCAGCCAAGAGACTAGCGGCTCTGGGGCCAACGTCCTGACTTTC | CASSQETSGSGANVLTF
NA | many | TRBJ2-7 | TRBV28 | TGTGCCAGCAGTTCCCCCATCCTAGGGTCTAACGAGCAGTACTTC | CASSSPILGSNEQYF
NA | many | TRBJ1-5 | TRBV5-8 | TGTGCCAGCAGCTTGGCGGGGGTGCGCAATCAGCCCCAGCATTTT | CASSLAGVRNQPQHF
NA | many | TRBJ2-7 | TRBV6-2/TRBV6-3 | TGTGCCAGCATTGGACGAGAATCACCCTACGAGCAGTACTTC | CASIGRESPYEQYF